This is a list of T cell receptor beta chains from one sample in a study of OX40 agonist ivuxolimab in advanced cancers. Produced via immunoSEQ multiplex PCR; TCRdb's table is partial and in-frame only. The sample lists roughly 34,000 clones; over 60% were seen once. The sample in question was CD4+ or CD8+ T cells sorted from blood, obtained in a trial of the OX40 agonist ivuxolimab. The source of these receptors is an adult with an advanced solid tumor such as melanoma, head and neck, liver or kidney cancer. Both conserved end residues are part of each CDR3. A D gene is named only where the DNA matches it firmly. Clone size is not always given. Where it is, it says once, few, many or a class for expanded clones.

V: TRBV6-1
size: NA
J: TRBJ2-1
D: NA
CDR3: CATRLRTTYNEQFF
DNA: TGTGCCACCCGATTGCGGACAACTTACAATGAGCAGTTCTTC

V: TRBV15
size: NA
J: TRBJ1-3
D: NA
CDR3: CATSTDSGNTIYF
DNA: TGTGCCACCAGCACTGACTCTGGAAACACCATATATTTT

V: TRBV9
size: NA
J: TRBJ2-7
D: NA
CDR3: CASSVEVGSSYEQYF
DNA: TGTGCCAGCAGCGTAGAGGTAGGGAGCTCCTACGAGCAGTACTTC

V: TRBV5-6
size: NA
J: TRBJ1-2
D: NA
CDR3: CASSSIDYTF
DNA: TGTGCCAGCAGCAGTATTGACTACACCTTC

V: TRBV2
size: few
J: TRBJ1-2
D: NA
CDR3: CASSENLGGYTF
DNA: TGTGCCAGCAGTGAAAATCTTGGTGGCTACACCTTC

V: TRBV7-9
size: NA
J: TRBJ1-2
D: NA
CDR3: CASSSPRDVRYTF
DNA: TGTGCCAGCAGCTCGCCCAGAGACGTTCGCTACACCTTC

V: TRBV10-1
size: NA
J: TRBJ2-3
D: NA
CDR3: CASSGRAADTQYF
DNA: TGCGCCAGCTCCGGGCGGGCAGCGGATACGCAGTATTTT

V: TRBV10-3
size: NA
J: TRBJ2-7
D: TRBD1
CDR3: CAIPSSGGPSYEQYF
DNA: TGTGCCATCCCATCATCAGGGGGTCCGTCCTACGAGCAGTACTTC

V: TRBV20-1
size: NA
J: TRBJ1-1
D: NA
CDR3: CSAGADTEAFF
DNA: TGCAGTGCCGGGGCCGACACTGAAGCTTTCTTT

V: TRBV6-5
size: NA
J: TRBJ2-1
D: TRBD2
CDR3: CASSVGGAGYYEQFF
DNA: TGTGCCAGCAGTGTCGGGGGGGCGGGATATTACGAGCAGTTCTTC

V: TRBV11-2
size: NA
J: TRBJ2-1
D: TRBD2
CDR3: CASSLATGGGYNEQFF
DNA: TGTGCCAGCAGCTTAGCGACCGGGGGGGGATACAATGAGCAGTTCTTC

V: TRBV4-1
size: few
J: TRBJ1-2
D: NA
CDR3: CASSQDLFGLGNYGYTF
DNA: TGCGCCAGCAGCCAAGATCTTTTCGGACTCGGGAACTATGGCTACACCTTC

V: TRBV2
size: few
J: TRBJ1-5
D: NA
CDR3: CASSLTGSLRQPQHF
DNA: TGTGCCAGCAGCTTAACAGGGAGTCTTCGACAGCCCCAGCATTTT

V: TRBV29-1
size: few
J: TRBJ2-1
D: TRBD2
CDR3: CSVELAGLYNEQFF
DNA: TGCAGCGTTGAACTAGCGGGGTTATACAATGAGCAGTTCTTC

V: TRBV5-1
size: NA
J: TRBJ2-2
D: NA
CDR3: CASRDSFKQGTGELFF
DNA: TGCGCCAGCAGGGACAGCTTTAAGCAGGGGACCGGGGAGCTGTTTTTT

V: TRBV30
size: few
J: TRBJ2-2
D: NA
CDR3: CAWRGQGNTGELFF
DNA: TGTGCCTGGAGGGGTCAGGGAAACACCGGGGAGCTGTTTTTT

V: TRBV2
size: NA
J: TRBJ2-5
D: TRBD2
CDR3: CASSSGLAGDPETQYF
DNA: TGTGCCAGCAGCTCCGGGCTAGCGGGGGACCCAGAGACCCAGTACTTC

V: TRBV27
size: NA
J: TRBJ1-1
D: NA
CDR3: CASSLSGPLEAFF
DNA: TGTGCCAGCAGTTTGTCGGGCCCTCTTGAAGCTTTCTTT

V: TRBV7-2
size: NA
J: TRBJ1-1
D: NA
CDR3: CASSLTGETEAFF
DNA: TGTGCCAGCAGCTTGACAGGCGAAACTGAAGCTTTCTTT

V: TRBV25-1
size: NA
J: TRBJ1-2
D: NA
CDR3: CASSDPGKSIGYTF
DNA: TGTGCCAGCAGTGACCCAGGGAAGAGTATCGGCTACACCTTC

V: TRBV30
size: NA
J: TRBJ1-3
D: TRBD1
CDR3: CAWQGQLGNTIYF
DNA: TGTGCCTGGCAGGGACAGCTTGGAAACACCATATATTTT

V: TRBV6-7
size: NA
J: TRBJ2-7
D: TRBD2
CDR3: CASSTGTSGAGYEQYF
DNA: TGTGCCAGCAGTACTGGGACTAGCGGGGCCGGGTACGAGCAGTACTTC

V: TRBV25-1
size: few
J: TRBJ1-2
D: TRBD1
CDR3: CASSDPGQGDYGYTF
DNA: TGTGCCAGCAGTGATCCGGGACAGGGAGACTATGGCTACACCTTC

V: TRBV19
size: NA
J: TRBJ1-4
D: TRBD1
CDR3: CASSRQGGEKLFF
DNA: TGTGCCAGTAGTAGACAGGGGGGCGAAAAACTGTTTTTT

V: TRBV4-1
size: few
J: TRBJ2-5
D: NA
CDR3: CASSQLTREETQYF
DNA: TGCGCCAGCAGCCAACTGACTAGGGAAGAGACCCAGTACTTC

V: TRBV7-8
size: NA
J: TRBJ2-3
D: NA
CDR3: CASSARPGGTDTQYF
DNA: TGTGCCAGCAGCGCAAGGCCGGGGGGCACAGATACGCAGTATTTT

V: TRBV11-2
size: NA
J: TRBJ1-1
D: TRBD1
CDR3: CASSLGQGATEAFF
DNA: TGTGCCAGCAGCCTCGGACAGGGTGCCACTGAAGCTTTCTTT

V: TRBV6-1
size: NA
J: TRBJ1-1
D: NA
CDR3: CASSEVVANTEAFF
DNA: TGTGCCAGCAGTGAAGTGGTTGCGAACACTGAAGCTTTCTTT

V: TRBV5-4
size: NA
J: TRBJ2-7
D: NA
CDR3: CASSLAKGGGFEQYF
DNA: TGTGCCAGCAGCTTGGCCAAAGGTGGAGGTTTTGAGCAGTACTTC

V: TRBV27
size: NA
J: TRBJ1-2
D: TRBD1
CDR3: CASPSGQGGLYGYTF
DNA: TGTGCCAGCCCCTCTGGGCAGGGGGGACTCTATGGCTACACCTTC

V: TRBV9
size: NA
J: TRBJ2-3
D: NA
CDR3: CASSVTPYPQGDTQYF
DNA: TGTGCCAGCAGCGTTACGCCCTACCCTCAAGGAGATACGCAGTATTTT

V: TRBV5-1
size: NA
J: TRBJ2-3
D: TRBD2
CDR3: CASRRLAGNTDTQYF
DNA: TGCGCCAGCAGGCGACTAGCGGGTAACACAGATACGCAGTATTTT

V: TRBV7-8
size: once
J: TRBJ2-7
D: TRBD2
CDR3: CASSSGRAGTSEQYF
DNA: TGTGCCAGCAGTTCCGGCCGAGCGGGGACGTCCGAGCAGTACTTC

V: TRBV10-1
size: NA
J: TRBJ2-1
D: NA
CDR3: CASAPAGSYNEQFF
DNA: TGCGCCAGCGCCCCTGCGGGGTCCTACAATGAGCAGTTCTTC

V: TRBV6-5
size: NA
J: TRBJ1-1
D: NA
CDR3: CASSLTGRTEAFF
DNA: TGTGCCAGCAGTTTAACAGGGCGGACTGAAGCTTTCTTT

V: TRBV6-4
size: NA
J: TRBJ2-1
D: TRBD1
CDR3: CASSRQGRNEQFF
DNA: TGTGCCAGCAGCCGACAGGGGAGAAATGAGCAGTTCTTC

V: TRBV7-2
size: few
J: TRBJ1-5
D: NA
CDR3: CASSSDRSVPQHF
DNA: TGTGCCAGCAGCTCGGACCGATCGGTGCCCCAGCATTTT

V: TRBV7-2
size: NA
J: TRBJ2-5
D: TRBD1
CDR3: CASTFRLGQGLETQYF
DNA: TGTGCCAGCACCTTCCGCTTGGGACAGGGACTTGAGACCCAGTACTTC

V: TRBV19
size: NA
J: TRBJ2-5
D: TRBD2
CDR3: CASRAGQGETQYF
DNA: TGTGCCAGTAGAGCGGGGCAGGGTGAGACCCAGTACTTC

V: TRBV5-1
size: NA
J: TRBJ2-3
D: NA
CDR3: CASSFEGRSTDTQYF
DNA: TGCGCCAGCAGCTTTGAGGGGAGGAGCACAGATACGCAGTATTTT

V: TRBV25-1
size: NA
J: TRBJ2-5
D: NA
CDR3: CASSEGETGEHF
DNA: TGTGCCAGCAGTGAGGGGGAGACAGGCGAGCACTTC

V: TRBV21-1
size: NA
J: TRBJ2-5
D: NA
CDR3: CASSTRREAQYF
DNA: TGTGCCAGCAGCACGCGCCGGGAGGCCCAGTACTTC

V: TRBV19
size: once
J: TRBJ1-2
D: NA
CDR3: CASSINPGRGTNYGYTF
DNA: TGTGCCAGTAGTATAAACCCCGGGCGGGGCACTAACTATGGCTACACCTTC

V: TRBV5-1
size: NA
J: TRBJ1-1
D: TRBD1
CDR3: CASSPGQGLTEAFF
DNA: TGCGCCAGCAGCCCGGGACAGGGGTTAACTGAAGCTTTCTTT

V: TRBV6-6
size: NA
J: TRBJ1-4
D: NA
CDR3: CASSYGEKLFF
DNA: TGTGCCAGCAGTTACGGTGAAAAACTGTTTTTT

V: TRBV7-2
size: NA
J: TRBJ1-3
D: NA
CDR3: CASSLRGNTIYF
DNA: TGTGCCAGCAGCTTACGTGGAAACACCATATATTTT

V: TRBV27
size: NA
J: TRBJ1-1
D: NA
CDR3: CASSFTLNTEAFF
DNA: TGTGCCAGCAGTTTTACCCTAAACACTGAAGCTTTCTTT

V: TRBV11-1
size: NA
J: TRBJ2-5
D: TRBD2
CDR3: CASSRRTSGGAETQYF
DNA: TGTGCCAGCAGCAGAAGGACTAGCGGGGGGGCGGAGACCCAGTACTTC

V: TRBV5-1
size: NA
J: TRBJ1-1
D: NA
CDR3: CASSFPSGNTEAFF
DNA: TGCGCCAGCAGCTTCCCATCGGGGAACACTGAAGCTTTCTTT

V: TRBV11-2
size: NA
J: TRBJ2-1
D: NA
CDR3: CASEGGGEVDNEQFF
DNA: TGTGCCAGCGAGGGGGGAGGGGAGGTAGACAATGAGCAGTTCTTC

V: TRBV2
size: NA
J: TRBJ2-3
D: NA
CDR3: CASRRLLEYF
DNA: TGTGCCAGCAGGCGACTTTTGGAGTATTTT

V: TRBV28
size: once
J: TRBJ2-1
D: NA
CDR3: CASSFLVGSRSYEQFF
DNA: TGTGCCAGCAGTTTCCTCGTGGGTAGCCGTAGCTATGAGCAGTTCTTC

V: TRBV29-1
size: NA
J: TRBJ2-2
D: NA
CDR3: CSVEDRTRNTGELFF
DNA: TGCAGCGTTGAAGATCGCACAAGGAACACCGGGGAGCTGTTTTTT

V: TRBV7-9
size: NA
J: TRBJ2-2
D: TRBD2
CDR3: CASSRYGGSTGELFF
DNA: TGTGCCAGCAGCCGCTACGGGGGGTCCACCGGGGAGCTGTTTTTT

V: TRBV6-6
size: NA
J: TRBJ2-3
D: NA
CDR3: CATAGTASTDTQYF
DNA: TGTGCCACCGCCGGGACCGCTAGCACAGATACGCAGTATTTT

V: TRBV9
size: NA
J: TRBJ1-2
D: NA
CDR3: CASTSPPFGYTF
DNA: TGTGCCAGCACCTCCCCCCCTTTTGGCTACACCTTC

V: TRBV25-1
size: NA
J: TRBJ1-5
D: NA
CDR3: CASSAGGGNQPQHF
DNA: TGTGCCAGCAGTGCGGGGGGTGGCAATCAGCCCCAGCATTTT

V: TRBV29-1
size: once
J: TRBJ2-1
D: TRBD1
CDR3: CSVGDSLENEQFF
DNA: TGCAGCGTTGGGGACAGCCTTGAAAATGAGCAGTTCTTC

V: TRBV2
size: NA
J: TRBJ2-3
D: NA
CDR3: CASSEWMGADTQYF
DNA: TGTGCCAGCAGTGAATGGATGGGAGCAGATACGCAGTATTTT

V: TRBV13
size: NA
J: TRBJ2-1
D: NA
CDR3: CASALLRHEQFF
DNA: TGTGCCAGCGCCCTCCTGAGGCATGAGCAGTTCTTC